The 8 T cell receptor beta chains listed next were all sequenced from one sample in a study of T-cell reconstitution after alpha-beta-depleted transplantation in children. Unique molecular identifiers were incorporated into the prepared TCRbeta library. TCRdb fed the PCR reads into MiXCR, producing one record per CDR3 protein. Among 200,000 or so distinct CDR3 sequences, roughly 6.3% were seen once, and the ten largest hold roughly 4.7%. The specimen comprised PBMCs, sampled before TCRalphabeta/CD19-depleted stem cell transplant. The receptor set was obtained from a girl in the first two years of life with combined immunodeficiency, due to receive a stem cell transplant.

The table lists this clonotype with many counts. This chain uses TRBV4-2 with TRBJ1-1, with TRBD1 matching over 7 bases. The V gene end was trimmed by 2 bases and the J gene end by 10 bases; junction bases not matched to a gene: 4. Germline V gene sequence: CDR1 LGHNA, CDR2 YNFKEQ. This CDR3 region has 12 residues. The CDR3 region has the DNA TGTGCCAGCAGCCAATGGACAGGCATAGCTTTCTTT. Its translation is CASSQWTGIAFF.

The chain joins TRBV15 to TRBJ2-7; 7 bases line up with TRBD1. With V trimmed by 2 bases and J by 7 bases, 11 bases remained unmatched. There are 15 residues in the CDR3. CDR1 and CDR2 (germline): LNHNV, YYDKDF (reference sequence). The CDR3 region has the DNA TGTGCCACCAGCAGAACCCGGGACAGAGTTCTGGAGCAGTACTTC. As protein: CATSRTRDRVLEQYF.

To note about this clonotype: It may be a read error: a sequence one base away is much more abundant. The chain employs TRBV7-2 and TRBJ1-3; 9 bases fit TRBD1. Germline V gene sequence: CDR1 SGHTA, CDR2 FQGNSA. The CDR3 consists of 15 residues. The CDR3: CASSSYRGRGNTVYF. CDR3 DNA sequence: TGTGCCAGCAGCTCATACAGGGGGCGGGGAAACACCGTATATTTT.

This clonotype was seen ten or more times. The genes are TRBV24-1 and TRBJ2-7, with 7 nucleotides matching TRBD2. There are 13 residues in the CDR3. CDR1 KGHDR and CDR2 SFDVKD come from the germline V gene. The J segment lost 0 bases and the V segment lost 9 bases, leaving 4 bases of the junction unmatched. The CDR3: CATQAGPSYEQYF. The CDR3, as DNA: TGTGCCACCCAAGCGGGGCCCTCCTACGAGCAGTACTTC.

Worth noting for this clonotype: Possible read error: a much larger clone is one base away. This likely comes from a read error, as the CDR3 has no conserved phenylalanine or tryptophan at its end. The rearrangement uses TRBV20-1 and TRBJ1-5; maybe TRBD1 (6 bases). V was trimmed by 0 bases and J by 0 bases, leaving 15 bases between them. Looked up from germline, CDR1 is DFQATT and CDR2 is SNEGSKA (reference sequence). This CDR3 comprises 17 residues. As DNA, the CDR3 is TGCAGTGCTAGAGATCTTAAGGACAGTCATAGCAATCAGCCCCAGCATTAT. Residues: CSARDLKDSHSNQPQHY.

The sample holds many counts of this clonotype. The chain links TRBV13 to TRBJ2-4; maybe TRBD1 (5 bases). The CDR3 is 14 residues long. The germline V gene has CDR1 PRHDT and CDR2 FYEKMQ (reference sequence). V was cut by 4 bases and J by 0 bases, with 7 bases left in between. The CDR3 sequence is CASSSGQAKNIQYF. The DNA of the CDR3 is TGTGCCAGCAGCTCCGGACAAGCCAAAAACATTCAGTACTTC.

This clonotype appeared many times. In DNA, the CDR3 is TGTGCCAGCAGCTTAGAGGCGGGAGAGAGCACAGATACGCAGTATTTT. As protein: CASSLEAGESTDTQYF. This chain connects TRBV7-6 to TRBJ2-3; 7 positions agree with TRBD2. V trimming: 1 base; J trimming: 0 bases; junction bases outside the gene matches: 4. The CDR3 extends over 16 amino acids. The V gene's germline CDR1 is SGHVS and CDR2 FNYEAQ. Full variable domain (missing parts from reference TRBV7-6 and TRBJ2-3): GAGVSQSPRYKVTKRGQDVALRCDPISGHVSLYWYRQALGQGPEFLTYFNYEAQQDKSGLPNDRFSAERPEGSISTLTIQRTEQRDSAMYRCASSLEAGESTDTQYFGPGTRLTVL.

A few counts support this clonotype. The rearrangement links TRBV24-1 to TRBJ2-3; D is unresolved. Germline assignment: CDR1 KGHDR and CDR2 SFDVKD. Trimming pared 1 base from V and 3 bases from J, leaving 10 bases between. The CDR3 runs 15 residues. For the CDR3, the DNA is TGTGCCACCAGTGATTTCGCCAGAAGGACAGATACGCAGTATTTT. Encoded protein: CATSDFARRTDTQYF.